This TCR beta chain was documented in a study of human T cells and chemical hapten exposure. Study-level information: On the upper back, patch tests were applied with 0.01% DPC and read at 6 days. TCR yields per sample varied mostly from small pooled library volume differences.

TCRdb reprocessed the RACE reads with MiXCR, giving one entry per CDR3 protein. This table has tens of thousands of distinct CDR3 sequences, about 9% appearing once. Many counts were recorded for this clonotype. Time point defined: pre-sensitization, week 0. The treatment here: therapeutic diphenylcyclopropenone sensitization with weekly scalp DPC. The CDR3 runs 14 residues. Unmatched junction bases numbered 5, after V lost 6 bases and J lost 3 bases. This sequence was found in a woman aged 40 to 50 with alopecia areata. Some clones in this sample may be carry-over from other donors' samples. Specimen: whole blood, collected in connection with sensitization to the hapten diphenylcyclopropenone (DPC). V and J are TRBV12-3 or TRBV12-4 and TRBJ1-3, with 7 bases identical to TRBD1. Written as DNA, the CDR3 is TGTGCCAGCAGCCCGGGACAGTTTGGAAACACCATATATTTT. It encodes CASSPGQFGNTIYF.